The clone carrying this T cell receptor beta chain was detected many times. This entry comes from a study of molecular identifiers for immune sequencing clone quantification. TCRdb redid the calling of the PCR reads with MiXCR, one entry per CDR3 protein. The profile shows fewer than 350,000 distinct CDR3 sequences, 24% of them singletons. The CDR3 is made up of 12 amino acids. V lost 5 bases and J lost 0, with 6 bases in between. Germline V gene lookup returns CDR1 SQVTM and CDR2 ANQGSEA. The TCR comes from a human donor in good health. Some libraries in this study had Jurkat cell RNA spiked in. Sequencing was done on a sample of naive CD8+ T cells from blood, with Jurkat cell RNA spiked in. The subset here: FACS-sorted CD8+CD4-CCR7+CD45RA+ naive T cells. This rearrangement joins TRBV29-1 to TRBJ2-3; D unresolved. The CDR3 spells CSVWSSTDTQYF. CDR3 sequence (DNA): TGCAGCGTTTGGTCAAGCACAGATACGCAGTATTTT.